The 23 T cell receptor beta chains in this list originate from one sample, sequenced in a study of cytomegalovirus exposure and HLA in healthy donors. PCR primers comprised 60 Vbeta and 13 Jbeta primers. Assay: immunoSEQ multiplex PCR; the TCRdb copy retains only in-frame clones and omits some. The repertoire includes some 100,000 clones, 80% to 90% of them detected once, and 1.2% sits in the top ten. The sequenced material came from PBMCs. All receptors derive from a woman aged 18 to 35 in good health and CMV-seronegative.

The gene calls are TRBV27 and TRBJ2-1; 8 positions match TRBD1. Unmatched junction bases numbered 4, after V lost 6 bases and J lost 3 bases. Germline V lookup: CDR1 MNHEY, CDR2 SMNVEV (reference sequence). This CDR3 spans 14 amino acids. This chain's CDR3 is CASSGTGYYNEQFF. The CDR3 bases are TGTGCCAGCAGCGGGACAGGCTACTACAATGAGCAGTTCTTC.

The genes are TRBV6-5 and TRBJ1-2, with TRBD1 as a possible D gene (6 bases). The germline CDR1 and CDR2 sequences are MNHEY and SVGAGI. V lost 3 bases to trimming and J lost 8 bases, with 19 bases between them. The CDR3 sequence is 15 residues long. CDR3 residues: CASSYGSGHSEGYTF. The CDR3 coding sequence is TGTGCCAGCAGTTATGGATCGGGACATAGCGAGGGCTACACCTTC.

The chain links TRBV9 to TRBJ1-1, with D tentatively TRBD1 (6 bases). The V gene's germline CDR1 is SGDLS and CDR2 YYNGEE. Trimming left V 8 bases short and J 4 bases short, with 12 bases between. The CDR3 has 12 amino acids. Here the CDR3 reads CARNRVATEAFF. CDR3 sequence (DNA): TGTGCCAGGAACAGGGTCGCCACTGAAGCTTTCTTT.

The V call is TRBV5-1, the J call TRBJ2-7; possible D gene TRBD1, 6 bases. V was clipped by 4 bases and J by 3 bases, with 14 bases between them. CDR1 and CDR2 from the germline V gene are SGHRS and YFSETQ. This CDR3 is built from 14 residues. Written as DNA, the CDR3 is TGCGCCAGCAGCGCACAGGGTGGGGACTACGAGCAGTACTTC. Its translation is CASSAQGGDYEQYF.

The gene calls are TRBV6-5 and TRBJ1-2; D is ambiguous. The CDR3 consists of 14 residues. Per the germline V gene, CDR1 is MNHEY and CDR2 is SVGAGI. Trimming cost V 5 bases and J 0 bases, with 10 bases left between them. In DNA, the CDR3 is TGTGCCAGCAGTCGGACGGGAGCTAACTATGGCTACACCTTC. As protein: CASSRTGANYGYTF.

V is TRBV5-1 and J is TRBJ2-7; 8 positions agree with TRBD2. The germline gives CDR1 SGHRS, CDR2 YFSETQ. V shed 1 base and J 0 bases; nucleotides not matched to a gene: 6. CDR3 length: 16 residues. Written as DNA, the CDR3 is TGCGCCAGCAGCTTGTGGGTCGGGGGGGTCTCCTACGAGCAGTACTTC. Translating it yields CASSLWVGGVSYEQYF.

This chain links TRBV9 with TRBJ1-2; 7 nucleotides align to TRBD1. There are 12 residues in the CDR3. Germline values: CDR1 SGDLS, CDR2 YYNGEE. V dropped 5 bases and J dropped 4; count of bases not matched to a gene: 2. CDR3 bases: TGTGCCAGCAGTACAGGGGTCTATGGCTACACCTTC. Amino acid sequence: CASSTGVYGYTF.

CDR3 coding DNA: TGTGCCAGCAGTTTATTCGGTGAAAAACTGTTTTTT. It is translated as CASSLFGEKLFF. This chain connects TRBV28 to TRBJ1-4; D unresolved. The CDR3 consists of 12 residues. The V end was cut by 1 base, the J end by 7 bases, with 4 bases between. Germline assignment: CDR1 MDHEN and CDR2 SYDVKM.

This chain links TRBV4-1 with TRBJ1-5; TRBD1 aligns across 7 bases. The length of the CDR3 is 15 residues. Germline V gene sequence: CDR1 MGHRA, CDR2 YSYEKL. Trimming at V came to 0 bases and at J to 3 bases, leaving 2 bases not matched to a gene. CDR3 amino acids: CASSQDRGANQPQHF. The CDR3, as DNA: TGCGCCAGCAGCCAAGACAGGGGGGCCAATCAGCCCCAGCATTTT.

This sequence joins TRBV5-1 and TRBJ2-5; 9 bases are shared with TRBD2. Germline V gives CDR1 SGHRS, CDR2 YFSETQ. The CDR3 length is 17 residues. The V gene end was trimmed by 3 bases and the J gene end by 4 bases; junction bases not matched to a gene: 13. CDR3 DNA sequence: TGCGCCAGCAGCTCGGGCAGGCTGGCGGGGGGGCCAGAGACCCAGTACTTC. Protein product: CASSSGRLAGGPETQYF.

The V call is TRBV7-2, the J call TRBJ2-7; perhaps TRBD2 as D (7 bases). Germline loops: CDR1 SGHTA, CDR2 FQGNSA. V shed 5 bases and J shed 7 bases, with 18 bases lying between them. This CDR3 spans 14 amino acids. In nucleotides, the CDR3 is TGTGCCAGCAGCGTAGGCCGGGGGGCGCGGGAGCAGTACTTC. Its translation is CASSVGRGAREQYF.

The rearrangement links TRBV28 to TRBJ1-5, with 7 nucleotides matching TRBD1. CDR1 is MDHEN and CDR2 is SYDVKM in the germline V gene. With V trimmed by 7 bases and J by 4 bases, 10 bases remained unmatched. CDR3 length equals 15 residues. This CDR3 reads CASIRQGRWNQPQHF. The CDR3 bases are TGTGCCAGCATTCGACAGGGTCGGTGGAATCAGCCCCAGCATTTT.

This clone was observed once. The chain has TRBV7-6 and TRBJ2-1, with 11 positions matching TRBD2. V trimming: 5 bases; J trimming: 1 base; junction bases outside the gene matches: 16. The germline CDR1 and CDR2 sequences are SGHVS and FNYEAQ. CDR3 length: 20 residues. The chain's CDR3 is CASSEISAVRTSGSYNEQFF. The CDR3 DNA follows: TGTGCCAGCAGCGAAATTTCGGCCGTGCGGACTAGCGGGTCCTACAATGAGCAGTTCTTC. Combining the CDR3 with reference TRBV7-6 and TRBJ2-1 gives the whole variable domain GAGVSQSPRYKVTKRGQDVALRCDPISGHVSLYWYRQALGQGPEFLTYFNYEAQQDKSGLPNDRFSAERPEGSISTLTIQRTEQRDSAMYRCASSEISAVRTSGSYNEQFFGPGTRLTVL.

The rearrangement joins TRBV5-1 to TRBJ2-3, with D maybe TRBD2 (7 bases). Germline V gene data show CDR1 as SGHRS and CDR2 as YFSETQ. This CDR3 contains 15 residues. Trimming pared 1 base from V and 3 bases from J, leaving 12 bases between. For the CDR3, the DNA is TGCGCCAGCAGCTTGAGGGGGGGCTATACAGATACGCAGTATTTT. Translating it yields CASSLRGGYTDTQYF. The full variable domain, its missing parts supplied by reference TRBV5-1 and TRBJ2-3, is KAGVTQTPRYLIKTRGQQVTLSCSPISGHRSVSWYQQTPGQGLQFLFEYFSETQRNKGNFPGRFSGRQFSNSRSEMNVSTLELGDSALYLCASSLRGGYTDTQYFGPGTRLTVL.

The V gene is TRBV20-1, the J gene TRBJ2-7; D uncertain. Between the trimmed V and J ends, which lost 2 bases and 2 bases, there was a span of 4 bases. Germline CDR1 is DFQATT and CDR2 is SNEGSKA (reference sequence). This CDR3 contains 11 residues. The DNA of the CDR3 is TGCAGTGCTAGACAGACCTACGAGCAGTACTTC. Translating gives CSARQTYEQYF.

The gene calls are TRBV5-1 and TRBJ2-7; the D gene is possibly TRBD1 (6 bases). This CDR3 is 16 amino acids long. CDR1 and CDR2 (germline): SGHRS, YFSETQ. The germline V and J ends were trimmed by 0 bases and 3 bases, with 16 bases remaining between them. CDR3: CASSLVSPGTNYEQYF. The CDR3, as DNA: TGCGCCAGCAGCTTGGTAAGTCCAGGGACAAACTACGAGCAGTACTTC.

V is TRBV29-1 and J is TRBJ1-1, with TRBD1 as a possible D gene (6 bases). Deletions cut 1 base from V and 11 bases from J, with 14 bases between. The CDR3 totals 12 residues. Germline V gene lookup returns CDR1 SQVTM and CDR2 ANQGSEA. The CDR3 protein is CSVEGGGDVAFF. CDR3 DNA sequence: TGCAGCGTTGAAGGGGGGGGCGATGTCGCTTTCTTT.

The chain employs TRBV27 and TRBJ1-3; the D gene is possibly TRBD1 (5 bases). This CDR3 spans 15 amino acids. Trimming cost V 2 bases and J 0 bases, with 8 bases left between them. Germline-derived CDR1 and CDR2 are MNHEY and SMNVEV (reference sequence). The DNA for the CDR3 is TGTGCCAGCAGTTTAAGCAGGGACTCTGGAAACACCATATATTTT. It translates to CASSLSRDSGNTIYF.

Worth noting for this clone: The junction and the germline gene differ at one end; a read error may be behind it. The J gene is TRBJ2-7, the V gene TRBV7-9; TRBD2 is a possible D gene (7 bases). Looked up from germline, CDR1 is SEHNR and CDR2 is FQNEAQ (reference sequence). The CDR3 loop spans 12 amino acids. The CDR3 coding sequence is TGTTCCAGCAGCTTCGAGGAAGGGGGGGGGTACTTC. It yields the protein CSSSFEEGGGYF.

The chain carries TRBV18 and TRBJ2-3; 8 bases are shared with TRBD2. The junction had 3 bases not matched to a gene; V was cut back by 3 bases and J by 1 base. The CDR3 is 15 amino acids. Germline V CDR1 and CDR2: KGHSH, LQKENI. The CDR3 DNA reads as TGTGCCAGCTCACCCGCCGGGGGGGGCACAGATACGCAGTATTTT. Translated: CASSPAGGGTDTQYF.

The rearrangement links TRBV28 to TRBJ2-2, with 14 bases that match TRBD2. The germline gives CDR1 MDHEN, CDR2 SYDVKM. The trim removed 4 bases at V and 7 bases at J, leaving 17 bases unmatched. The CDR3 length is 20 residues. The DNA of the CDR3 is TGTGCCAGCAGTTCCCACCCACACGGACTAGCGGGAGGTAGGGGCGGGGAGCTGTTTTTT. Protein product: CASSSHPHGLAGGRGGELFF.

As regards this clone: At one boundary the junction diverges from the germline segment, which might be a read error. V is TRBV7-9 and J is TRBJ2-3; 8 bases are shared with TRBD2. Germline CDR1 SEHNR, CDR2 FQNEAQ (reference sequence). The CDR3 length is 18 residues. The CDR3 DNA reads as TGTTCCAGCAGCTTAATTCCCCGGGGGGGCCATCCCCCAGATACGCAGTATTTT. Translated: CSSSLIPRGGHPPDTQYF.

CDR3 in amino acids: CASSPDREETQYF. In DNA, the CDR3 is TGTGCCAGCAGCCCGGACAGGGAGGAGACCCAGTACTTC. This chain connects TRBV11-2 to TRBJ2-5, with 8 bases fitting TRBD1. V lost 5 bases to trimming and J lost 5 bases; unmatched junction nucleotides: 4. The CDR3 loop spans 13 amino acids. The germline CDR1 and CDR2 sequences are SGHAT and FQNNGV.